This is a list of T cell receptor beta chains from one sample in a study of neurological immune-mediated disorders. TCRdb used MiXCR to reprocess the 5' RACE reads, holding one entry per CDR3 protein. The repertoire includes around 56,000 distinct CDR3 sequences, less than 25% of them detected once, and about 4.6% sits in the top ten. Input material: PBMCs. The receptors here all came from a man in his sixties with HTLV-1-associated myelopathy (HAM/TSP). The CDR3 runs from the conserved cysteine through the conserved F or W. Part of the rows lack a size; the others show once, few, many or a class for expanded clones.

TRBV5-1	TRBJ2-5	many	CASSLTGAEPTQYF
TRBV20-1	TRBJ2-3	-	CSASITSSTDTQYF
TRBV2	TRBJ2-7	-	CASNLAITYEQYF
TRBV4-1	TRBJ1-2	many	CASSEVGSLNYGYTF
TRBV20-1	TRBJ2-2	-	CSALGLARNTGELFF
TRBV3-1	TRBJ1-5	many	CASSQGRYSNQPQHF
TRBV20-1	TRBJ2-7	many	CSARDDWDYEQYF
TRBV19	TRBJ1-2	-	CATAGTGETHYYGYTF
TRBV5-1	TRBJ2-3	many	CASSHSGFQDTQYF
TRBV12-3/TRBV12-4	TRBJ2-3	many	CASSVIGRTSTDTQYF
TRBV29-1	TRBJ1-2	many	CSVGGGEGYGYTF
TRBV20-1	TRBJ1-1	many	CSARLSEAYTEAFF
TRBV4-1	TRBJ2-1	many	CASSQQQASYNEQFF
TRBV5-1	TRBJ1-1	many	CASHYGVDTEAFF
TRBV4-1	TRBJ1-6	many	CASSQDRVSHTLHF
TRBV20-1	TRBJ2-1	many	CSARPTGTSGRIEQFF
TRBV5-1	TRBJ1-4	many	CASSATSNEKLFF
TRBV28	TRBJ2-7	many	CASSGWRSSYEQYF
TRBV7-9	TRBJ1-1	many	CASSLVAGAGTEAFF
TRBV5-5	TRBJ2-5	many	CASSLGGAEETQYF
TRBV20-1	TRBJ2-7	many	CSARDLRAGSSYEQYF
TRBV7-8	TRBJ2-1	-	CASSLRLAGVDEQFF
TRBV12-3/TRBV12-4	TRBJ2-5	many	CASSLAQLGAPAGRTQETQYF
TRBV27	TRBJ1-5	-	CASSLERIPNQPQHF
TRBV27	TRBJ2-7	many	CASSLGRSTYEQYF
TRBV5-1	TRBJ2-3	many	CASSLAPAGQDTQYF
TRBV6-5	TRBJ1-2	-	CASRTGNGYTF
TRBV7-2	TRBJ2-3	many	CASSLTGQGTDTQYF
TRBV12-3/TRBV12-4	TRBJ2-5	-	CANSPWGSASQETQYF
TRBV4-2	TRBJ2-7	medium-sized	CASSQASGPSSYEQYF
TRBV5-1	TRBJ2-1	-	CASSFLVGAYNEQFF
TRBV4-1	TRBJ1-4	many	CASSQEEKGGEKLFF
TRBV5-5	TRBJ2-1	many	CASSLGLAEPGEQFF
TRBV20-1	TRBJ1-3	many	CSARDAVAGNTIYF
TRBV6-6	TRBJ2-1	many	CASSYSTGSGSYNEQFF
TRBV11-2	TRBJ2-3	-	CASSPNQGQGKTDTQYF
TRBV20-1	TRBJ2-7	many	CSATRLAGALYEQYF
TRBV28	TRBJ2-7	-	CATQLSQGPLYEQYF
TRBV18	TRBJ2-3	-	CASSSSGLVLTDTQYF
TRBV28	TRBJ2-7	many	CASSLPSTQNEQYF
TRBV12-3/TRBV12-4	TRBJ1-1	-	CASRNSDLNTEAFF
TRBV7-9	TRBJ2-1	-	CASSQAGQGVYNEQFF
TRBV5-1	TRBJ2-3	-	CASSLKELRTDTQYF
TRBV2	TRBJ2-2	medium-sized	CASSEGVTGELFF
TRBV3-1	TRBJ2-1	many	CASSRGSSYNEQFF
TRBV7-9	TRBJ2-2	many	CASSHRRGRRDTGELFF
TRBV28	TRBJ2-5	many	CASSPQGGIETQYF